This TCR beta chain was observed in a study of T cell changes during pregnancy in multiple sclerosis. The repertoire was sequenced with immunoSEQ multiplex PCR; TCRdb's copy has only in-frame clones and lacks some. The data contain around 95,000 clones, over 85% of them singletons. Sample: peripheral blood, taken after pregnancy. This receptor was identified in a female donor in good health, enrolled as a control in a pregnancy study.

DNA of the CDR3: TGTGCCAGCTCAGCTCAGGGCTCCACTGAAGCTTTCTTT. Amino acids: CASSAQGSTEAFF. The chain has TRBV18 and TRBJ1-1; a weak D match, TRBD1 (5 bases). V lost 5 bases and J 4 bases, leaving 11 bases between the germline ends. The CDR3 consists of 13 residues. Germline V gene lookup returns CDR1 KGHSH and CDR2 LQKENI.